Each of the 30 T cell receptor beta chains below was sequenced from the same sample in a study of T cell repertoires in aging, cancer and after chemotherapy. TRB rearrangements spanning V, D and J were amplified using mixed TRB-A/B primers. Each CDR3 protein is one row after TCRdb ran MiXCR on the multiplex PCR reads. The sample contains 2,800 or so distinct CDR3 sequences, around 30% of which appear only once. TCR beta rearrangements were amplified from peripheral blood genomic DNA. The sample was blood. These receptors were collected from a human donor in good health.

By sample share, this clonotype is medium-sized. The V call is TRBV7-9, the J call TRBJ2-7, with a weak D call TRBD2 (6 bases). V was pared by 1 base and J by 0 bases, with 7 bases between. The CDR3 runs 14 residues. Per the germline V gene, CDR1 is SEHNR and CDR2 is FQNEAQ (reference sequence). CDR3 sequence reads: CASSLGLVSYEQYF. The CDR3 DNA reads TGTGCCAGCAGCTTAGGACTAGTCTCCTACGAGCAGTACTTC.

Here the CDR3 reads CASSQVLGDGPNTGELFF. For the CDR3, the DNA is TGCGCCAGCAGCCAAGTCCTCGGGGACGGTCCGAACACCGGGGAGCTGTTTTTT. The chain couples TRBV4-1 to TRBJ2-2, with D perhaps matching TRBD1 or TRBD2 (5 bases each). The CDR3 contains 18 residues. Germline-derived CDR1 and CDR2 are MGHRA and YSYEKL. The germline V and J ends were trimmed by 1 base and 0 bases, with 15 bases remaining between them.

The chain joins TRBV4-3 to TRBJ2-2; a possible D gene is TRBD1 (5 bases). Deletions cut 0 bases from V and 0 bases from J, with 8 bases between. The CDR3 consists of 16 residues. Per the germline V gene, CDR1 is LGHNA and CDR2 is YSLEER. CDR3: CASSQDRAANTGELFF. The CDR3 region has the DNA TGCGCCAGCAGCCAAGACAGGGCAGCGAACACCGGGGAGCTGTTTTTT.

A remark on this clonotype: A clone one base away is much larger, so this may be a read error. V usage is TRBV11-2 and J usage is TRBJ2-7, with 8 bases that match TRBD2. Germline-derived CDR1 and CDR2 are SGHAT and FQNNGV. CDR3 length: 14 residues. The chain's CDR3 is CAISLGTRLDEQYF. CDR3 DNA: TGTGCCATCAGCTTAGGGACTAGACTAGACGAGCAGTACTTC. Together with reference TRBV11-2 and TRBJ2-7, the CDR3 gives the full variable domain: EAGVAQSPRYKIIEKRQSVAFWCNPISGHATLYWYQQILGQGPKLLIQFQNNGVVDDSQLPKDRFSAERLKGVDSTLKIQPAKLEDSAVYLCAISLGTRLDEQYFGPGTRLTVT.

The chain has TRBV15 and TRBJ2-3; D is undetermined. Germline-derived CDR1 and CDR2 are LNHNV and YYDKDF (reference sequence). The CDR3 length is 17 residues. Trimming removed 4 bases at V and 0 bases at J, with 17 bases between. In DNA, the CDR3 is TGTGCCACCAGCACCTCGGACGAAATCGCTAGCACAGATACGCAGTATTTT. Protein: CATSTSDEIASTDTQYF.

This clonotype counts as medium-sized (0.01 to 0.1%). The chain recombines TRBV7-9 with TRBJ2-3, with D hard to call. Trimming pared 5 bases from V and 5 bases from J, leaving 14 bases between. CDR1 and CDR2 from the germline V gene are SEHNR and FQNEAQ (reference sequence). This CDR3 has 14 residues. This CDR3 is CASSPPPGEDTQYF. The CDR3 coding sequence is TGTGCCAGCAGCCCCCCACCGGGTGAAGATACGCAGTATTTT.

This chain joins TRBV27 and TRBJ2-3; 8 bases map to TRBD2. Trimming took 3 bases from V and 8 from J; bases not matched to a gene: 7. Germline lookup yields CDR1 MNHEY and CDR2 SMNVEV (reference sequence). The CDR3 has 14 amino acids. CDR3 sequence: CASSFTGGAATQYF. CDR3 sequence (DNA): TGTGCCAGCAGTTTTACCGGGGGGGCCGCTACGCAGTATTTT.

This clonotype was counted between two and nine times. The chain has TRBV6-1 and TRBJ1-5, with D perhaps matching TRBD1 (5 bases). Germline lookup yields CDR1 MNHNS and CDR2 SASEGT. V lost 2 bases to trimming and J lost 4 bases, with 9 bases between them. The CDR3 length is 14 residues. CDR3 loop: CASSESGQNQPQHF. The CDR3 DNA follows: TGTGCCAGCAGTGAATCGGGGCAAAATCAGCCCCAGCATTTT.

Sample share makes this clonotype medium-sized (0.01 to 0.1%). This CDR3 reads CASSSNSPGTEAFF. The CDR3 DNA is TGTGCCAGCAGCTCGAACAGCCCGGGGACTGAAGCTTTCTTT. V usage is TRBV7-9 and J usage is TRBJ1-1; D uncertain. The germline V and J ends were trimmed by 4 bases and 5 bases, with 14 bases remaining between them. Germline loops: CDR1 SEHNR, CDR2 FQNEAQ (reference sequence). The CDR3 totals 14 residues.

Relative to its sample, this clonotype is medium-sized (0.01 to 0.1%). The CDR3, as DNA: TGTGCCAGCAGTGGGACTAGCGGGGGGGCCAATGAGCAGTTCTTC. Translation: CASSGTSGGANEQFF. The rearrangement links TRBV6-4 to TRBJ2-1; 15 bases match TRBD2. The CDR3 extends over 15 amino acids. Germline V gene sequence: CDR1 MRHNA, CDR2 SNTAGT. V was clipped by 4 bases and J by 6 bases; unmatched bases: 1.

The chain carries TRBV7-9 and TRBJ2-5; the D call may be TRBD1 or TRBD2 (7 bases each). Germline CDR1 is SEHNR and CDR2 is FQNEAQ (reference sequence). Trimming removed 4 bases from V and 3 bases from J, with 9 bases in between. This CDR3 contains 13 residues. Here the CDR3 reads CASSSGGEETQYF. DNA for the CDR3: TGTGCCAGCAGCTCAGGGGGGGAAGAGACCCAGTACTTC.

V usage is TRBV20-1 and J usage is TRBJ2-1; TRBD2 matches at 13 bases. This CDR3 comprises 21 residues. The trim removed 5 bases at V and 0 bases at J, leaving 19 bases unmatched. The germline V gene has CDR1 DFQATT and CDR2 SNEGSKA (reference sequence). The CDR3 is CSALPDRGEGLAGVSYNEQFF. For the CDR3, the DNA is TGCAGTGCTCTCCCAGACAGGGGGGAAGGACTAGCGGGAGTCTCCTACAATGAGCAGTTCTTC.

Judged by abundance, this clonotype is large (0.1 to 1%). The chain combines TRBV27 with TRBJ1-2; TRBD1 matches at 9 bases. V lost 5 bases to trimming and J lost 2 bases; unmatched junction nucleotides: 3. The CDR3 extends over 14 amino acids. CDR1 MNHEY and CDR2 SMNVEV come from the germline V gene (reference sequence). CDR3 in amino acids: CASSTQGANYGYTF. CDR3 in DNA: TGTGCCAGCAGTACACAGGGGGCAAACTATGGCTACACCTTC.

This clonotype was counted between two and nine times. This chain connects TRBV28 to TRBJ1-2; no definite D call. In germline, CDR1 is MDHEN, CDR2 SYDVKM. The CDR3 is 16 amino acids. V dropped 5 bases and J dropped 1 base, with 17 bases sitting between them. CDR3 DNA: TGTGCCAGCAGTCTCCCCCCCCGCAGAAATAACTATGGCTACACCTTC. This sequence encodes CASSLPPRRNNYGYTF.

This clonotype qualifies as medium-sized. The chain has TRBV18 and TRBJ2-7; TRBD2 might be the D (5 bases). V was trimmed by 5 bases and J by 4 bases, leaving 18 bases between them. The V gene's germline CDR1 is KGHSH and CDR2 LQKENI. The CDR3 runs 15 residues. The CDR3 DNA sequence: TGTGCCAGCTCATCTCTAGGCGGGTCGCGGTACGAGCAGTACTTC. Protein product: CASSSLGGSRYEQYF.

By sample share, this clonotype is medium-sized (0.01 to 0.1%). CDR3 DNA sequence: TGTGCCAGCAGCTCGGACGTGGACAGTCCCTACAATGAGCAGTTCTTC. Protein sequence: CASSSDVDSPYNEQFF. V is TRBV7-9 and J is TRBJ2-1; tentative D call: TRBD1 (6 bases). The CDR3 contains 16 residues. CDR1 is SEHNR, CDR2 FQNEAQ, per germline (reference sequence). Trimming shortened V by 4 bases and J by 2 bases, and 15 bases separated the two germline ends.

In this sample, this clonotype turned up once. The V gene is TRBV6-2 or TRBV6-3, the J gene TRBJ2-1; 12 bases agree with TRBD2. The germline gives CDR1 MNHEY, CDR2 SVGEGT. J gave up 6 bases and V 2 bases, and 5 bases lay outside the gene matches. CDR3 length: 16 amino acids. The CDR3 nucleotides are TGTGCCAGCAGTTACGGACTAGCGGGGAATTTCAATGAGCAGTTCTTC. Amino acid sequence: CASSYGLAGNFNEQFF.

By frequency in the sample, this clonotype is medium-sized. The V call is TRBV5-4, the J call TRBJ2-7; the D is unclear. The CDR3 extends over 15 amino acids. The ends were cut back, 0 bases at V and 6 bases at J, with 16 bases in the middle. Germline V gene lookup returns CDR1 SGHNT and CDR2 YYREEE (reference sequence). The chain's CDR3 is CASSLDRQARAEQYF. The CDR3 nucleotides are TGTGCCAGCAGCTTGGATCGGCAGGCTCGTGCCGAGCAGTACTTC.

J is TRBJ2-3 and V is TRBV3-1; D remains ambiguous. CDR3 size: 14 residues. The ends were cut back, 2 bases at V and 4 bases at J, with 10 bases in the middle. CDR1 and CDR2 from the germline V gene are LGHDT and YNNKEL (reference sequence). In DNA, the CDR3 is TGTGCCAGCAGCCAATGGGTCGGCGCAGATACGCAGTATTTT. It is translated as CASSQWVGADTQYF.

The chain recombines TRBV2 with TRBJ1-5; 7 bases agree with TRBD1. Germline V gene lookup returns CDR1 SNHLY and CDR2 FYNNEI. The CDR3 extends over 14 amino acids. The V segment lost 6 bases and the J segment 5 bases; nucleotides outside the gene matches: 7. The CDR3 reads CASSDNRGDQPQHF. The CDR3 nucleotides read TGTGCCAGCAGCGATAACAGGGGAGATCAGCCCCAGCATTTT.

Relative to its sample, this clonotype is medium-sized. The rearrangement uses TRBV5-6 and TRBJ2-1, with TRBD1 matching over 9 bases. The germline CDR1 and CDR2 sequences are SGHDT and YYEEEE. V gave up 4 bases and J gave up 5 bases; unmatched junction bases: 13. The CDR3 runs 17 residues. The CDR3 loop is CASSPGQGGYYNNEQFF. The CDR3 nucleotides read TGTGCCAGCAGCCCGGGACAGGGAGGGTACTATAACAATGAGCAGTTCTTC. The variable domain in full, with the rest retrieved from reference TRBV5-6 and TRBJ2-1, is DAGVTQSPTHLIKTRGQQVTLRCSPKSGHDTVSWYQQALGQGPQFIFQYYEEEERQRGNFPDRFSGHQFPNYSSELNVNALLLGDSALYLCASSPGQGGYYNNEQFFGPGTRLTVL.

For this clonotype: At one of its ends the junction is not consistent with the germline gene, which may arise from a read error. The chain carries TRBV20-1 and TRBJ2-1; D is possibly TRBD1 or TRBD2 (5 bases each). Per the germline V gene, CDR1 is DFQATT and CDR2 is SNEGSKA (reference sequence). The CDR3 sequence is 16 residues long. The CDR3 reads CSAPDGASSSYNERFF. As DNA, the CDR3 is TGCAGTGCCCCAGACGGGGCCTCTAGCTCCTACAATGAGCGGTTCTTC.

This clonotype was counted between two and nine times. The rearrangement joins TRBV20-1 to TRBJ1-4; D call uncertain. Trimming removed 5 bases from V and 5 bases from J, with 12 bases in between. Germline V gives CDR1 DFQATT, CDR2 SNEGSKA (reference sequence). This CDR3 spans 13 amino acids. The CDR3 nucleotides read TGCAGTGCTTCGGAAGGTGCGAATGAAAAACTGTTTTTT. Protein: CSASEGANEKLFF.

By sample share, this clonotype is medium-sized (0.01 to 0.1%). V gene TRBV19 combines with J gene TRBJ2-2; TRBD2 agrees at 10 bases. CDR1 LNHDA and CDR2 SQIVND come from the germline V gene (reference sequence). The length of the CDR3 is 17 residues. With V trimmed by 5 bases and J by 6 bases, 12 bases remained unmatched. The CDR3 nucleotides are TGTGCCAGTAGTTCGCCTAGCGGGAGTTTGGGTGCCGGGGAGCTGTTTTTT. Translated, it gives CASSSPSGSLGAGELFF.

Judged by abundance, this clonotype is medium-sized. The J gene is TRBJ2-7, the V gene TRBV15; D is uncertain. CDR1 is LNHNV and CDR2 is YYDKDF in the germline V gene (reference sequence). The CDR3 has 14 residues. V was cut by 5 bases and J by 1 base, with 12 bases left in between. The CDR3 sequence: CATSARTQSYEQYF. CDR3 DNA sequence: TGTGCCACCAGCGCCCGAACCCAGTCCTACGAGCAGTACTTC.

In its sample, this clonotype was seen once. This may come from a read error, since a much larger clone is one base off. This chain links TRBV7-9 with TRBJ2-7; D is ambiguous. Trimming pared 0 bases from V and 3 bases from J, leaving 21 bases between. Germline CDR1 reads SEHNR; CDR2 reads FQNEAQ (reference sequence). This CDR3 has 18 residues. Written as DNA, the CDR3 is TGTGCCAGCAGCTTAGCTTCCATCGCCGACTTGCGGCGCTACGAGCAGTACTTC. It is translated as CASSLASIADLRRYEQYF.

The genes are TRBV19 and TRBJ2-3; TRBD1 matches 7 bases. This CDR3 is 15 amino acids long. Germline V lookup: CDR1 LNHDA, CDR2 SQIVND (reference sequence). Trimming cost V 4 bases and J 0 bases; bases outside gene matches: 4. CDR3 coding DNA: TGTGCCAGTAGTAACAGGGGTTCTAGCACAGATACGCAGTATTTT. Protein: CASSNRGSSTDTQYF.

Here the CDR3 reads CASSEGLAGGKETQYF. The CDR3 DNA reads TGTGCCAGCAGTGAGGGACTAGCGGGGGGGAAAGAGACCCAGTACTTC. The chain links TRBV12-3 or TRBV12-4 to TRBJ2-5; the match to TRBD2 covers 16 bases. The CDR3 runs to 16 residues. Trimming removed 5 bases from V and 3 bases from J; junction bases left unmatched: 3.

Within the sample, this clonotype is medium-sized. The chain joins TRBV18 to TRBJ1-3, with D perhaps TRBD1 (5 bases). The V and J ends lost 1 base and 3 bases respectively, with 7 bases between them. The CDR3 is 14 amino acids. The germline V gene encodes CDR1 KGHSH and CDR2 LQKENI. The CDR3: CASSPRDDGNTIYF. CDR3 nucleotide sequence: TGTGCCAGCTCACCACGGGACGATGGAAACACCATATATTTT.

This clonotype is judged medium-sized. The chain couples TRBV6-2 or TRBV6-3 to TRBJ2-1; D unresolved. The CDR3 runs 14 residues. V was shortened by 7 bases and J by 0 bases, with 10 bases between the two germline ends. From germline, CDR1 is MNHEY and CDR2 SVGEGT. CDR3 sequence reads: CASNPGSSYNEQFF. CDR3 nucleotide sequence: TGTGCCAGCAATCCAGGAAGCTCCTACAATGAGCAGTTCTTC.